Below, 28 T cell receptor beta chains from the same sample are listed, as sequenced in a study of T cell responses to AZD1222 COVID-19 vaccine (dated by TCRdb to the early 2020s). What the time point label conveys for this sample: baseline before first vaccination. Library preparation employed the immunoSEQ multiplex PCR assay. TCRdb limited this immuneACCESS table to in-frame rearrangements with V and J called. A share of clones is missing; checked studies link under half to unresolved V genes, and the rest is unexplained. The sample table shows about 53,000 clones, and approximately 88% are seen once. About a quarter of the sample is taken by the ten largest. This sample comprised peripheral blood, obtained on day 0 of AZD1222 vaccination. The receptor source for this set is an adult in good health.

The chain joins TRBV9 to TRBJ2-7, with 8 bases lining up with TRBD2. The germline gives CDR1 SGDLS, CDR2 YYNGEE. The CDR3 spans 16 residues. Germline trimming cut 3 bases from V and 1 base from J; bases unmatched to any gene: 9. The CDR3 coding sequence is TGTGCCAGCAGCGGCAGCGGGAGAGGTGGTTCCTACGAGCAGTACTTC. Protein product: CASSGSGRGGSYEQYF.

The rearrangement uses TRBV7-3 and TRBJ1-2; D ambiguous. Germline CDR1 is SGHTA and CDR2 is FQGTGA. Trimming took off 3 bases at V and 3 bases at J, with 8 bases between the two ends. The CDR3 is 13 amino acids. The chain's CDR3 is CASSFDAYYGYTF. The CDR3, as DNA: TGTGCCAGCAGCTTTGACGCGTACTATGGCTACACCTTC.

By sample share, this clone is medium-sized. The chain employs TRBV7-9 and TRBJ1-5, with a tentative D call TRBD1 (6 bases). Germline V gene sequence: CDR1 SEHNR, CDR2 FQNEAQ (reference sequence). V lost 1 base and J 4 bases, leaving 14 bases between the germline ends. This CDR3 contains 16 residues. CDR3 nucleotide sequence: TGTGCCAGCAGCTTAGGTGACAGGTACCCGAATCAGCCCCAGCATTTT. It translates to CASSLGDRYPNQPQHF.

The V and J genes are TRBV7-9 and TRBJ2-3, with 11 bases lining up with TRBD2. CDR1 SEHNR and CDR2 FQNEAQ come from the germline V gene (reference sequence). This CDR3 spans 14 amino acids. Unmatched junction bases numbered 2, after V lost 6 bases and J lost 3 bases. CDR3 coding DNA: TGTGCCAGCAGTCTAGCGGGGGGTACAGATACGCAGTATTTT. Amino acids: CASSLAGGTDTQYF.

The chain uses TRBV7-8 and TRBJ2-1, with D perhaps assigned TRBD1 or TRBD2 (5 bases each). Germline V gene sequence: CDR1 SGHVS, CDR2 FQNEAQ. The CDR3 sequence is 15 residues long. Trimming pared 4 bases from V and 6 bases from J, leaving 16 bases between. CDR3 sequence: CASSSLGDSGNEQFF. For the CDR3, the DNA is TGTGCCAGCAGCTCCCTGGGGGATTCGGGCAATGAGCAGTTCTTC.

The chain carries TRBV18 and TRBJ1-5, with D possibly being TRBD1 (6 bases). The CDR3 has 14 residues. Trimming stripped 3 bases from V and 7 bases from J, with 13 bases between. CDR1 and CDR2 from the germline V gene are KGHSH and LQKENI. The CDR3 sequence: CASSPGWGAQPQHF. As DNA, the CDR3 is TGTGCCAGCTCACCCGGGTGGGGGGCCCAGCCCCAGCATTTT.

V is TRBV10-1 and J is TRBJ2-7, with 7 bases aligning to TRBD1. The CDR3 loop spans 17 amino acids. Germline assignment: CDR1 WNHNN and CDR2 SYGVQD (reference sequence). V gave up 2 bases and J gave up 3 bases; unmatched junction bases: 13. The CDR3 reads CASSEPRDRTGNYEQYF. The DNA for the CDR3 is TGCGCCAGCAGTGAGCCACGGGATAGGACAGGCAACTACGAGCAGTACTTC.

DNA of the CDR3: TGTGCCAGCGGAAAAGGGTCGGGACAGGGAACCTACGAGCAGTACTTC. Translation: CASGKGSGQGTYEQYF. The chain recombines TRBV27 with TRBJ2-7, with 9 bases aligning to TRBD1. After removal of 8 bases from V and 2 bases from J, the junction contained 13 bases not matched to a gene. CDR1 is MNHEY and CDR2 is SMNVEV in the germline V gene (reference sequence). The CDR3 length is 16 residues.

The chain joins TRBV7-6 to TRBJ2-2; maybe TRBD2 (6 bases). This CDR3 is built from 15 residues. Trimming took 1 base from V and 6 from J, leaving 12 bases between them. From germline, CDR1 is SGHVS and CDR2 FNYEAQ. The CDR3 here is CASSLDASGAGELFF. For the CDR3, the DNA is TGTGCCAGCAGCTTAGACGCCTCGGGGGCCGGGGAGCTGTTTTTT.

This sequence joins TRBV7-9 and TRBJ2-2, with D uncertain. The V gene's germline CDR1 is SEHNR and CDR2 FQNEAQ (reference sequence). Trimming took 5 bases from V and 1 from J, leaving 11 bases between them. This CDR3 has 15 residues. The DNA of the CDR3 is TGTGCCAGCAGCCTGTACAATATGAACACCGGGGAGCTGTTTTTT. This translates into CASSLYNMNTGELFF.

The V and J genes are TRBV3-1 (or the pseudogene TRBV3-2) and TRBJ2-1; 7 nucleotides agree with TRBD2. J gave up 3 bases and V 4 bases, and 9 bases lay outside the gene matches. Germline V gene data show CDR1 as LGHDT and CDR2 as YNNKEL (reference sequence). This CDR3 contains 16 residues. The CDR3 DNA follows: TGTGCCAGCAGCCTGATTGGGGGACTAAACTACAATGAGCAGTTCTTC. It is translated as CASSLIGGLNYNEQFF.

CDR3 protein: CASSLRTAGAGTDTQYF. Here the CDR3 DNA reads TGTGCCAGCAGCCTTCGGACAGCGGGAGCCGGCACAGATACGCAGTATTTT. V and J are TRBV11-2 and TRBJ2-3; 8 bases fit TRBD2. J was trimmed by 1 base and V by 5 bases; bases with no gene match: 11. The V gene's germline CDR1 is SGHAT and CDR2 FQNNGV. The CDR3 covers 17 residues.

V is TRBV15 and J is TRBJ2-7, with a tentative D call TRBD2 (5 bases). V lost 0 bases, J lost 3 bases, and 12 bases lay in between. CDR3 length equals 15 residues. In germline, CDR1 is LNHNV, CDR2 YYDKDF (reference sequence). The CDR3 DNA is TGTGCCACCAGCAGAGATAGTCTAGCAGGCTACGAGCAGTACTTC. Its protein is CATSRDSLAGYEQYF.

This sequence joins TRBV29-1 and TRBJ1-2; 7 bases are a match to TRBD1. The V gene's germline CDR1 is SQVTM and CDR2 ANQGSEA. The CDR3 contains 13 residues. The V gene end was trimmed by 7 bases and the J gene end by 2 bases; junction bases not matched to a gene: 7. The CDR3 nucleotides read TGCAGCGCTCGGGAGGGGGCGAACTATGGCTACACCTTC. This sequence encodes CSAREGANYGYTF.

This sequence joins TRBV5-1 and TRBJ2-6; maybe TRBD1 (6 bases). The germline V gene has CDR1 SGHRS and CDR2 YFSETQ. Trimming removed 4 bases from V and 0 bases from J, with 8 bases in between. This CDR3 region has 15 residues. The CDR3 nucleotides read TGCGCCAGCAGCATCAGGGGCTCTGGGGCCAACGTCCTGACTTTC. The encoded protein is CASSIRGSGANVLTF.

This rearrangement joins TRBV3-1 (or the pseudogene TRBV3-2) to TRBJ1-6; unclear D gene. V gave up 3 bases and J gave up 0 bases, with 9 bases separating them. Germline CDR1 is LGHDT and CDR2 is YNNKEL (reference sequence). There are 16 residues in the CDR3. Written as DNA, the CDR3 is TGTGCCAGCAGCCAGGGGAGCAGCTCCTATAATTCACCCCTCCACTTT. Amino acid sequence: CASSQGSSSYNSPLHF.

The chain joins TRBV28 to TRBJ2-1; 11 positions agree with TRBD2. This CDR3 region has 14 residues. Losses at the gene ends were 10 bases for V and 1 base for J; bases not matched to a gene: 3. The germline V gene has CDR1 MDHEN and CDR2 SYDVKM. CDR3 DNA: TGTGCCATCAGACTAGCGGGGTCCTACAATGAGCAGTTCTTC. The encoded protein is CAIRLAGSYNEQFF.

The chain recombines TRBV6-5 with TRBJ1-6; D may be TRBD1 (5 bases). The CDR3 totals 15 residues. Between the trimmed V and J ends, which lost 3 bases and 7 bases, there was a span of 13 bases. Germline lookup yields CDR1 MNHEY and CDR2 SVGAGI. The CDR3 loop is CASSYEGARNSPLHF. The CDR3 bases are TGTGCCAGCAGTTATGAAGGGGCGCGGAATTCACCCCTCCACTTT.

This sequence joins TRBV18 and TRBJ1-4, with unresolved D. V lost 3 bases, J lost 12 bases, and 11 bases lay in between. The CDR3 spans 12 residues. Germline V gene sequence: CDR1 KGHSH, CDR2 LQKENI. CDR3 DNA sequence: TGTGCCAGCTCACCCCGAGTGGGCGAACTGTTTTTT. Translation: CASSPRVGELFF.

The chain uses TRBV7-9 and TRBJ1-3; the D is unclear. Trimming took 5 bases from V and 8 from J, leaving 10 bases between them. This CDR3 has 12 amino acids. CDR1 is SEHNR and CDR2 is FQNEAQ in the germline V gene (reference sequence). Here the CDR3 reads CASSRSGDTIYF. The CDR3 region has the DNA TGTGCCAGCAGCAGAAGCGGGGACACCATATATTTT. The whole variable domain, remainder taken from reference TRBV7-9 and TRBJ1-3, is DTGVSQNPRHKITKRGQNVTFRCDPISEHNRLYWYRQTLGQGPEFLTYFQNEAQLEKSRLLSDRFSAERPKGSFSTLEIQRTEQGDSAMYLCASSRSGDTIYFGEGSWLTVV.

This clone has only one observation. The chain combines TRBV11-2 with TRBJ1-6; possibly TRBD1 for D (6 bases). This CDR3 is 16 amino acids long. V was shortened by 5 bases and J by 6 bases, with 17 bases between the two germline ends. Germline lookup yields CDR1 SGHAT and CDR2 FQNNGV. The DNA for the CDR3 is TGTGCCAGCAGCCAGAGCAGGGGTTTGGGTAATTCACCCCTCCACTTT. As protein: CASSQSRGLGNSPLHF.

This chain links TRBV9 with TRBJ1-1; TRBD1 is a possible D gene (6 bases). Per the germline V gene, CDR1 is SGDLS and CDR2 is YYNGEE. The CDR3 runs 15 residues. V was clipped by 0 bases and J by 2 bases, with 11 bases between them. Written as DNA, the CDR3 is TGTGCCAGCAGCGTAGAGGGGACACCCAACACTGAAGCTTTCTTT. Translated, it gives CASSVEGTPNTEAFF.

The V gene is TRBV19, the J gene TRBJ1-5; 8 bases match TRBD1. The germline V gene has CDR1 LNHDA and CDR2 SQIVND (reference sequence). V trimming: 7 bases; J trimming: 3 bases; junction bases outside the gene matches: 8. The CDR3 extends over 15 amino acids. CDR3 residues: CASTSDRDYNQPQHF. The CDR3 DNA sequence: TGTGCCAGTACCTCGGACAGGGATTACAATCAGCCCCAGCATTTT.

The chain joins TRBV11-3 to TRBJ2-1; D call uncertain. V lost 5 bases, J lost 2 bases, and 4 bases lay in between. The CDR3 has 12 amino acids. Per the germline V gene, CDR1 is SGHNT and CDR2 is YENEEA. For the CDR3, the DNA is TGTGCCAGCAGCCCCGCCTACAATGAGCAGTTCTTC. Translation: CASSPAYNEQFF. Together with reference TRBV11-3 and TRBJ2-1, the CDR3 gives the full variable domain: EAGVVQSPRYKIIEKKQPVAFWCNPISGHNTLYWYLQNLGQGPELLIRYENEEAVDDSQLPKDRFSAERLKGVDSTLKIQPAELGDSAVYLCASSPAYNEQFFGPGTRLTVL.

The chain uses TRBV14 and TRBJ2-7, with D maybe TRBD2 (5 bases). The CDR3 loop spans 14 amino acids. Trimming removed 4 bases from V and 1 base from J, with 11 bases in between. The germline V gene has CDR1 SGHDN and CDR2 FVKESK. CDR3 bases: TGTGCCAGCAGCCCTTCCGGGGTTTCCTACGAGCAGTACTTC. Translating gives CASSPSGVSYEQYF.

This clone was detected a few times. In nucleotides, the CDR3 is TGTGCCAGGCCTTTCGTGACAGACTACTATCTGACCGGGGAGCTGTTTTTT. As protein: CARPFVTDYYLTGELFF. The chain has TRBV21-1 and TRBJ2-2. TRBV21-1 has pseudogene status. The length of the CDR3 is 17 residues.

This clone was picked up one time. V and J are TRBV19 and TRBJ2-3; 9 bases align to TRBD2. V shed 1 base and J 0 bases; nucleotides not matched to a gene: 5. The CDR3 is 17 residues long. CDR1 is LNHDA and CDR2 is SQIVND in the germline V gene (reference sequence). CDR3 coding DNA: TGTGCCAGTAGTATAGCTCGACTAGCGGAGAGCACAGATACGCAGTATTTT. This encodes CASSIARLAESTDTQYF.

This clone was seen once. This chain uses TRBV11-2 with TRBJ2-3; a weak D match, TRBD2 (6 bases). Germline V lookup: CDR1 SGHAT, CDR2 FQNNGV. This CDR3 contains 16 residues. Trimming took 4 bases from V and 2 from J, leaving 16 bases between them. The CDR3 sequence is CASSSPWGEDTDTQYF. The DNA of the CDR3 is TGTGCCAGCAGCTCTCCCTGGGGGGAAGACACAGATACGCAGTATTTT.